These 15 T cell receptor beta chains were sequenced from one sample in a study of technical replicates of blood from a few donors. Libraries were prepared by immunoSEQ multiplex PCR; TCRdb keeps only in-frame clonotypes and omits some of them. The sample lists roughly 71,000 clones, roughly 94% occurring once. The sample consisted of T cells isolated from PBMCs. The receptors were gathered from a human donor in good health.

The chain has TRBV19 and TRBJ1-3; no definite D call. Germline V lookup: CDR1 LNHDA, CDR2 SQIVND (reference sequence). There are 15 residues in the CDR3. Trimming removed 0 bases at V and 0 bases at J, with 6 bases between. The CDR3 DNA reads TGTGCCAGTAGTATAGACCTGCGCTCTGGAAACACCATATATTTT. This codes for CASSIDLRSGNTIYF.

The gene calls are TRBV5-8 and TRBJ1-3; D is ambiguous. Germline-derived CDR1 and CDR2 are SGHTS and YDEGEE. This CDR3 comprises 15 residues. Trimming cost V 0 bases and J 4 bases, with 11 bases left between them. CDR3 sequence (DNA): TGTGCCAGCAGCTTGGGTCCGGAGAGAGGAAACACCATATATTTT. Translating gives CASSLGPERGNTIYF.

This chain links TRBV4-2 with TRBJ2-3; perhaps TRBD2 as D (5 bases). The CDR3 consists of 15 residues. The germline V gene has CDR1 LGHNA and CDR2 YNFKEQ. Trimming pared 4 bases from V and 1 base from J, leaving 12 bases between. CDR3 DNA: TGTGCCAGCAGCCGCCTCCCAGCGGGCACAGATACGCAGTATTTT. Translation gives CASSRLPAGTDTQYF.

The rearrangement links TRBV11-2 to TRBJ2-7, with TRBD2 identical over 7 bases. The CDR3 runs 14 residues. CDR1 and CDR2 (germline): SGHAT, FQNNGV. V was pared by 0 bases and J by 2 bases, with 1 base of the junction left unmatched. As DNA, the CDR3 is TGTGCCAGCAGCTTAGAAGCGGGACCCTACGAGCAGTACTTC. Amino acid sequence: CASSLEAGPYEQYF.

The genes are TRBV5-1 and TRBJ2-7; 12 nucleotides line up with TRBD2. The germline V gene encodes CDR1 SGHRS and CDR2 YFSETQ. The CDR3 has 14 residues. The V and J ends lost 4 bases and 3 bases, in that order; junction bases with no gene match: 2. CDR3 in DNA: TGCGCCAGCAGCCTAGCGGGAGGGCTCTACGAGCAGTACTTC. Its translation: CASSLAGGLYEQYF. Filled out from reference TRBV5-1 and TRBJ2-7, the complete variable domain reads KAGVTQTPRYLIKTRGQQVTLSCSPISGHRSVSWYQQTPGQGLQFLFEYFSETQRNKGNFPGRFSGRQFSNSRSEMNVSTLELGDSALYLCASSLAGGLYEQYFGPGTRLTVT.

J is TRBJ2-1 and V is TRBV6-5, with 9 bases fitting TRBD2. Germline V gives CDR1 MNHEY, CDR2 SVGAGI. CDR3 length equals 15 residues. V dropped 5 bases and J dropped 5; count of bases not matched to a gene: 7. CDR3 sequence (DNA): TGTGCCAGCAGTCCAATAGCGGGAGTTAACAATGAGCAGTTCTTC. Translated: CASSPIAGVNNEQFF.

V is TRBV5-6 and J is TRBJ2-7, with TRBD2 identical over 9 bases. The CDR3 runs to 15 residues. The V and J ends lost 0 bases and 4 bases, in that order; junction bases with no gene match: 5. Germline lookup yields CDR1 SGHDT and CDR2 YYEEEE. CDR3 protein: CASSLVFSGGYEQYF. The DNA of the CDR3 is TGTGCCAGCAGCTTGGTTTTTAGCGGGGGATACGAGCAGTACTTC.

This chain links TRBV4-3 with TRBJ2-1; TRBD2 agrees at 8 bases. The V segment lost 0 bases and the J segment 4 bases; nucleotides outside the gene matches: 17. Germline loops: CDR1 LGHNA, CDR2 YSLEER. CDR3 length: 20 amino acids. The CDR3 sequence is CASSQDLLVTSERNYNEQFF. For the CDR3, the DNA is TGCGCCAGCAGCCAAGATCTTTTAGTGACTAGCGAGAGAAATTACAATGAGCAGTTCTTC.

This clone was detected only once. This chain uses TRBV4-1 with TRBJ2-1; 13 bases match TRBD2. V dropped 0 bases and J dropped 7; count of bases not matched to a gene: 6. Germline V CDR1 and CDR2: MGHRA, YSYEKL. This CDR3 comprises 17 residues. DNA of the CDR3: TGCGCCAGCAGCCAAGACAGGACTAGCGGGAGTGTTAATGAGCAGTTCTTC. This encodes CASSQDRTSGSVNEQFF.

The rearrangement joins TRBV7-6 to TRBJ2-7, with TRBD2 matching 7 bases. Germline values: CDR1 SGHVS, CDR2 FNYEAQ. The CDR3 extends over 16 amino acids. V was clipped by 5 bases and J by 0 bases; unmatched bases: 10. The CDR3 protein is CASSRGGAVLSYEQYF. The DNA of the CDR3 is TGTGCCAGCAGCCGCGGGGGAGCGGTGCTCTCCTACGAGCAGTACTTC.

The V and J genes are TRBV2 and TRBJ1-5; D is undetermined. CDR1 and CDR2 from the germline V gene are SNHLY and FYNNEI. The CDR3 extends over 12 amino acids. Trimming took off 5 bases at V and 9 bases at J, with 11 bases between the two ends. CDR3 nucleotides: TGTGCCAGCAGTTCCCATCGGTGGCCCCAGCATTTT. Amino acid sequence: CASSSHRWPQHF.

This chain links TRBV11-3 with TRBJ2-1, with 10 positions matching TRBD2. Germline-derived CDR1 and CDR2 are SGHNT and YENEEA. The CDR3 spans 16 residues. With V trimmed by 6 bases and J by 2 bases, 7 bases remained unmatched. The CDR3 region is CASSYLAGDPYNEQFF. CDR3 in DNA: TGTGCCAGCAGTTACCTAGCGGGAGATCCCTACAATGAGCAGTTCTTC.

This clone was counted a single time. CDR3 DNA: TGCAGCGTGGGCCAGGCCACCAGTGAAAAACTGTTTTTT. Encoded protein: CSVGQATSEKLFF. The rearrangement uses TRBV29-1 and TRBJ1-4; D remains ambiguous. In germline, CDR1 is SQVTM, CDR2 ANQGSEA. The CDR3 contains 13 residues. V lost 6 bases and J lost 7, with 15 bases in between.

The genes are TRBV6-5 and TRBJ1-5, with D possibly being TRBD1 (5 bases). Germline-derived CDR1 and CDR2 are MNHEY and SVGAGI. The CDR3 covers 13 residues. V lost 3 bases, J lost 4 bases, and 7 bases lay in between. The CDR3 loop reads CASSYDRNQPQHF. The CDR3 bases are TGTGCCAGCAGTTATGACAGAAATCAGCCCCAGCATTTT.

The genes are TRBV7-2 and TRBJ1-1, with D perhaps matching TRBD1 (6 bases). Trimming took off 4 bases at V and 11 bases at J, with 14 bases between the two ends. Germline CDR1 and CDR2: SGHTA and FQGNSA. CDR3 length: 12 amino acids. CDR3 region: CASSSTGGEAFF. The CDR3 region has the DNA TGTGCCAGCAGCTCTACTGGGGGCGAGGCTTTCTTT. Complete variable domain (other parts from reference TRBV7-2 and TRBJ1-1): GAGVSQSPSNKVTEKGKDVELRCDPISGHTALYWYRQSLGQGLEFLIYFQGNSAPDKSGLPSDRFSAERTGGSVSTLTIQRTQQEDSAVYLCASSSTGGEAFFGQGTRLTVV.